This T cell receptor (beta chain) was captured by sequencing in a study of CD8+CD57+ T cells in acquired aplastic anemia. Researchers used genomic DNA as the template to profile TCR beta VDJ and CDR3. TCRdb used MiXCR to reprocess the reads, holding one entry per CDR3 protein. The sample shows 150,000 to 200,000 distinct CDR3 sequences, 40% to 60% of them seen only once. The study, taken as a whole, reports: Both patients and controls carried the same twenty-nine CD8+ CDR3 sequences. For CD8+ Simpson's diversity, patients and controls showed no significant difference.

Flow cytometry had shown expanded CD8+CD57+ cells in the patients chosen for sequencing. When blood sampling took place, the patients had received no therapy. As concerns this clonotype: Its antigen is unknown. The junction departs from the called germline gene at one end, perhaps through a read error.

The sequenced material came from sorted CD4+, CD8+, or CD8+CD57+ T cells (not recorded which) from PBMCs. The receptor was isolated from a human donor with aplastic anemia.

Written as DNA, the CDR3 is TGTGCTAGCAGCTTAGACGGGGACTTGGGTTACAATGAGCAGTTCTTC. It specifies CASSLDGDLGYNEQFF. The chain uses TRBV7-7 and TRBJ2-1; tentatively, D is TRBD2 (6 bases). The germline V gene encodes CDR1 SSHAT and CDR2 FNYEAQ (reference sequence). This CDR3 contains 16 residues.